The 30 T cell receptor beta chains below come from one sample, sequenced in a study of control samples from healthy donors and cancer patients. Clones were read by immunoSEQ multiplex PCR, and TCRdb kept only the in-frame ones, dropping some. The data contain 110,000 or so clones, over 75% of them singletons. Input material: blood. The source of these receptors is a human donor in good health. The donor label of this sample is uncertain.

This chain uses TRBV18 with TRBJ1-1; D is unresolved. V lost 3 bases, J lost 11 bases, and 16 bases lay in between. The CDR3 runs 13 residues. Germline V lookup: CDR1 KGHSH, CDR2 LQKENI. CDR3 sequence: CASSPQREVNAFF. CDR3 bases: TGTGCCAGCTCACCCCAGAGGGAGGTTAACGCTTTCTTT.

The chain employs TRBV7-9 and TRBJ2-1, with 14 nucleotides matching TRBD2. After removal of 5 bases from V and 4 bases from J, the junction contained 4 bases not matched to a gene. This CDR3 contains 16 residues. CDR1 and CDR2 (germline): SEHNR, FQNEAQ (reference sequence). This chain's CDR3 is CASSTRTSGRYNEQFF. The CDR3 region has the DNA TGTGCCAGCAGCACCCGGACTAGCGGGAGGTACAATGAGCAGTTCTTC. Based on the CDR3 plus reference TRBV7-9 and TRBJ2-1, the full variable domain is DTGVSQNPRHKITKRGQNVTFRCDPISEHNRLYWYRQTLGQGPEFLTYFQNEAQLEKSRLLSDRFSAERPKGSFSTLEIQRTEQGDSAMYLCASSTRTSGRYNEQFFGPGTRLTVL.

The chain links TRBV24-1 to TRBJ1-4, with D possibly TRBD1 on 6 matching bases. The CDR3 has 15 amino acids. Trimming shortened V by 5 bases and J by 7 bases, and 16 bases separated the two germline ends. Germline assignment: CDR1 KGHDR and CDR2 SFDVKD. The CDR3 region is CATSAAGRGGEKLFF. In DNA, the CDR3 is TGTGCCACCAGTGCGGCCGGCAGGGGTGGTGAAAAACTGTTTTTT.

This chain joins TRBV10-3 and TRBJ1-5; 7 positions match TRBD1. There are 17 residues in the CDR3. Germline V gives CDR1 ENHRY, CDR2 SYGVKD. The junction had 13 bases not matched to a gene; V was cut back by 0 bases and J by 8 bases. The CDR3 DNA is TGTGCCATCAGTGAGTCGGAGGGAGGTAGAGGGGGCGAGCCCCAGCATTTT. Protein product: CAISESEGGRGGEPQHF.

The V call is TRBV3-1 (or the pseudogene TRBV3-2), the J call TRBJ1-2, with 8 bases that match TRBD1. The CDR3 is made up of 14 amino acids. V trimming: 4 bases; J trimming: 7 bases; junction bases outside the gene matches: 8. Germline V lookup: CDR1 LGHDT, CDR2 YNNKEL (reference sequence). The CDR3 coding sequence is TGTGCCAGCAGCCCTCGGACAGGGTTAGGTGGCTACACCTTC. Amino acids: CASSPRTGLGGYTF.

The chain joins TRBV5-1 to TRBJ2-7; TRBD1 aligns across 7 bases. Germline lookup yields CDR1 SGHRS and CDR2 YFSETQ. V was pared by 0 bases and J by 3 bases, with 9 bases of the junction left unmatched. CDR3 length: 16 residues. The CDR3 DNA reads TGCGCCAGCAGCTTGGAACCTCGGCAGGGGGTCTACGAGCAGTACTTC. Its translation is CASSLEPRQGVYEQYF.

The chain has TRBV3-1 (or the pseudogene TRBV3-2) and TRBJ2-1; D possibly uses TRBD1 or TRBD2 (5 bases each). In germline, CDR1 is LGHDT, CDR2 YNNKEL (reference sequence). There are 15 residues in the CDR3. The ends were cut back, 1 base at V and 2 bases at J, with 9 bases in the middle. CDR3 bases: TGTGCCAGCAGCCAAGCCGGGGCCACCTACAATGAGCAGTTCTTC. Translation: CASSQAGATYNEQFF.

The chain couples TRBV5-4 to TRBJ2-5; unclear D gene. Germline V lookup: CDR1 SGHNT, CDR2 YYREEE (reference sequence). Trimming cost V 0 bases and J 5 bases, with 8 bases left between them. This CDR3 spans 13 amino acids. For the CDR3, the DNA is TGTGCCAGCAGCTTGGGTCTCGGGGAGACCCAGTACTTC. The encoded protein is CASSLGLGETQYF. Full variable domain (outside the CDR3, taken from reference TRBV5-4 and TRBJ2-5): ETGVTQSPTHLIKTRGQQVTLRCSSQSGHNTVSWYQQALGQGPQFIFQYYREEENGRGNFPPRFSGLQFPNYSSELNVNALELDDSALYLCASSLGLGETQYFGPGTRLLVL.

This clone was detected only once. V and J are TRBV5-5 and TRBJ2-4, with no clear D. Trimming removed 0 bases at V and 0 bases at J, with 7 bases between. Germline V CDR1 and CDR2: SGHKS, YYEKEE (reference sequence). The CDR3 runs to 15 residues. The CDR3 is CASSLEGLAKNIQYF. In DNA, the CDR3 is TGTGCCAGCAGCTTGGAGGGTTTAGCCAAAAACATTCAGTACTTC.

V and J are TRBV6-5 and TRBJ1-4; unclear D gene. V shed 6 bases and J shed 5 bases, with 10 bases lying between them. Per the germline V gene, CDR1 is MNHEY and CDR2 is SVGAGI. The CDR3 contains 13 residues. The CDR3 nucleotides read TGTGCCAGCAGCCGAACCTGGAATGAAAAACTGTTTTTT. This gives the protein CASSRTWNEKLFF.

The chain combines TRBV30 with TRBJ2-1, with unresolved D. This CDR3 has 11 amino acids. The germline V gene has CDR1 GTSNPN and CDR2 SVGIG (reference sequence). The ends were cut back, 0 bases at V and 13 bases at J, with 10 bases in the middle. CDR3 nucleotides: TGTGCCTGGAGTGTACAAGTTCTACAGTTCTTC. It is translated as CAWSVQVLQFF. The variable domain in full, with the rest retrieved from reference TRBV30 and TRBJ2-1, is SQTIHQWPATLVQPVGSPLSLECTVEGTSNPNLYWYRQAAGRGLQLLFYSVGIGQISSEVPQNLSASRPQDRQFILSSKKLLLSDSGFYLCAWSVQVLQFFGPGTRLTVL.

The V gene is TRBV27, the J gene TRBJ2-2, with D perhaps TRBD2 (7 bases). The germline V and J ends were trimmed by 3 bases and 6 bases, with 14 bases remaining between them. Germline V gene lookup returns CDR1 MNHEY and CDR2 SMNVEV (reference sequence). The CDR3 length is 15 residues. CDR3 sequence (DNA): TGTGCCAGCAGTTTTACCGGGGGGCTCGCCGGGGAGCTGTTTTTT. It specifies CASSFTGGLAGELFF.

This clone occurred once. This rearrangement joins TRBV7-6 to TRBJ1-1; D possibly corresponds to TRBD1 (6 bases). Germline V gene sequence: CDR1 SGHVS, CDR2 FNYEAQ. This CDR3 has 14 amino acids. V gave up 5 bases and J gave up 1 base, with 11 bases separating them. CDR3 bases: TGTGCCAGCAGCCGCGACAGGACGAACACTGAAGCTTTCTTT. This translates into CASSRDRTNTEAFF.

V gene TRBV5-5 combines with J gene TRBJ2-1; a weak D match, TRBD2 (5 bases). Between the trimmed V and J ends, which lost 1 base and 8 bases, there was a span of 19 bases. Germline V gene data show CDR1 as SGHKS and CDR2 as YYEKEE (reference sequence). This CDR3 region has 16 residues. In nucleotides, the CDR3 is TGTGCCAGCAGCTTGTATACCGGGGTAGGGTGGCATGAGCAGTTCTTC. Its protein product is CASSLYTGVGWHEQFF.

CDR3 amino acids: CASSLTGEGYGYTF. The CDR3 nucleotides are TGTGCCAGCAGCTTAACAGGGGAAGGCTATGGCTACACCTTC. V usage is TRBV7-8 and J usage is TRBJ1-2; 7 positions agree with TRBD1. This CDR3 contains 14 residues. CDR1 and CDR2 (germline): SGHVS, FQNEAQ. The J segment lost 4 bases and the V segment lost 2 bases, leaving 4 bases of the junction unmatched.

The V gene is TRBV3-1 (or the pseudogene TRBV3-2), the J gene TRBJ1-6; perhaps TRBD1 as D (6 bases). The germline CDR1 and CDR2 sequences are LGHDT and YNNKEL (reference sequence). The CDR3 is made up of 16 amino acids. Between the trimmed V and J ends, which lost 4 bases and 12 bases, there was a span of 22 bases. DNA of the CDR3: TGTGCCAGCAGCCCTCCCAGCGTAGGGGGTGAACTACCCCTCCACTTT. Protein product: CASSPPSVGGELPLHF.

This chain links TRBV7-2 with TRBJ1-2; TRBD1 is a possible D gene (5 bases). V dropped 5 bases and J dropped 3 bases, with 7 bases sitting between them. Germline CDR1 SGHTA, CDR2 FQGNSA. The CDR3 is made up of 12 amino acids. The chain's CDR3 is CASSPGHYGYTF. CDR3 nucleotide sequence: TGTGCCAGCAGCCCAGGGCACTATGGCTACACCTTC.

The V call is TRBV6-1, the J call TRBJ2-3, with D maybe TRBD1 (7 bases). The CDR3 loop spans 13 amino acids. The germline CDR1 and CDR2 sequences are MNHNS and SASEGT. Trimming shortened V by 7 bases and J by 3 bases, and 11 bases separated the two germline ends. The CDR3 DNA reads TGTGCCAGCAAGGGGGCGGGGACAGATACGCAGTATTTT. The encoded protein is CASKGAGTDTQYF.

For the CDR3, the DNA is TGTGCCTGGAGTGTACGTAGGGGCTACACCTTC. As protein: CAWSVRRGYTF. The rearrangement links TRBV30 to TRBJ1-2; D is uncertain. Between the trimmed V and J ends, which lost 0 bases and 8 bases, there was a span of 7 bases. Germline V CDR1 and CDR2: GTSNPN, SVGIG (reference sequence). The CDR3 spans 11 residues.

This chain uses TRBV6-5 with TRBJ2-3; D call uncertain. The germline gives CDR1 MNHEY, CDR2 SVGAGI. Trimming took off 7 bases at V and 5 bases at J, with 10 bases between the two ends. This CDR3 comprises 12 residues. Written as DNA, the CDR3 is TGTGCCAGCACCGCAATGGTAGATACGCAGTATTTT. It codes for CASTAMVDTQYF.

The chain combines TRBV19 with TRBJ1-4, with D perhaps TRBD1 (6 bases). The CDR3 spans 16 residues. Germline V gene sequence: CDR1 LNHDA, CDR2 SQIVND (reference sequence). Trimming removed 5 bases from V and 0 bases from J, with 13 bases in between. DNA for the CDR3: TGTGCCAGTAGTCCCGGGACATTAGCAACTAATGAAAAACTGTTTTTT. Translating it yields CASSPGTLATNEKLFF.

This chain joins TRBV4-1 and TRBJ2-3, with 8 bases lining up with TRBD2. V dropped 1 base and J dropped 2; count of bases not matched to a gene: 11. Germline-derived CDR1 and CDR2 are MGHRA and YSYEKL. This CDR3 is built from 18 residues. The CDR3 DNA reads as TGCGCCAGCAGCCAAGGGCTAGCGGGTCGGGGGACCACAGATACGCAGTATTTT. Translating it yields CASSQGLAGRGTTDTQYF.

The rearrangement joins TRBV9 to TRBJ1-1; perhaps TRBD1 as D (5 bases). V was trimmed by 3 bases and J by 0 bases, leaving 12 bases between them. Germline V CDR1 and CDR2: SGDLS, YYNGEE. The CDR3 is 15 amino acids. The CDR3 is CASSGDGTLNTEAFF. CDR3 DNA: TGTGCCAGCAGCGGAGACGGGACGCTGAACACTGAAGCTTTCTTT.

This clone has a single count. The chain uses TRBV7-9 and TRBJ1-6; tentatively, D is TRBD1 (5 bases). V was shortened by 5 bases and J by 8 bases, with 7 bases between the two germline ends. Germline assignment: CDR1 SEHNR and CDR2 FQNEAQ (reference sequence). This CDR3 has 12 amino acids. This CDR3 reads CASSVQDSPLHF. The CDR3 DNA reads as TGTGCCAGCAGCGTACAGGATTCACCCCTCCACTTT.

The CDR3 DNA reads TGTGCCAGCAAATTTCCCGTCGCGGGGTCACCCCTCCACTTT. It yields the protein CASKFPVAGSPLHF. The chain is built from TRBV6-5 and TRBJ1-6; D gene uncertain. Germline assignment: CDR1 MNHEY and CDR2 SVGAGI. The length of the CDR3 is 14 residues. Between the trimmed V and J ends, which lost 7 bases and 10 bases, there was a span of 17 bases.

V is TRBV12-3 or TRBV12-4 and J is TRBJ2-5; D might be TRBD2 (6 bases). V was pared by 7 bases and J by 7 bases, with 16 bases between. This CDR3 is built from 13 residues. Written as DNA, the CDR3 is TGTGCCAGCATTCTTTTTGTCGGGGGGACCCAGTACTTC. This translates into CASILFVGGTQYF.

The rearrangement links TRBV12-3 or TRBV12-4 to TRBJ1-4, with D unresolved. The CDR3 is 13 residues long. Trimming cost V 6 bases and J 6 bases, with 11 bases left between them. The CDR3 sequence is CASRRTQDEKLFF. As DNA, the CDR3 is TGTGCCAGCAGGAGGACCCAGGATGAAAAACTGTTTTTT.

The J gene is TRBJ1-2, the V gene TRBV5-1; no definite D call. The CDR3 has 14 residues. V gave up 0 bases and J gave up 8 bases, with 14 bases separating them. Germline V gene sequence: CDR1 SGHRS, CDR2 YFSETQ. The chain's CDR3 is CASSLGTEVGGYTF. Written as DNA, the CDR3 is TGCGCCAGCAGCTTGGGCACTGAGGTTGGCGGCTACACCTTC.

The genes are TRBV15 and TRBJ1-3; D call uncertain. Germline-derived CDR1 and CDR2 are LNHNV and YYDKDF (reference sequence). Deletions cut 3 bases from V and 4 bases from J, with 10 bases between. CDR3 size: 14 residues. DNA for the CDR3: TGTGCCACCAGCAGCGGGAGGGCCGGAAACACCATATATTTT. Its translation: CATSSGRAGNTIYF.

The chain couples TRBV27 to TRBJ2-1, with 7 bases aligning to TRBD1. Germline CDR1 MNHEY, CDR2 SMNVEV (reference sequence). The CDR3 consists of 15 residues. Trimming removed 4 bases from V and 5 bases from J; junction bases left unmatched: 8. CDR3 sequence: CASSSARGIHNEQFF. As DNA, the CDR3 is TGTGCCAGCAGTTCCGCCAGGGGGATTCACAATGAGCAGTTCTTC.